These T cell receptor beta chains were read from a single sample in a study of blood T cell repertoires in COVID-19. The method was immunoSEQ multiplex PCR; TCRdb's version includes in-frame clones alone and lacks a portion of them. The profile shows about 83,000 clones, around 90% of them singletons. Sample: peripheral blood. These receptor sequences come from a woman aged 45-65 years with active or convalescent COVID-19. The CDR3 runs from the conserved cysteine through the conserved F or W. The D gene is left open where the match is weak. Clone size is not always given. Where it is, it says once, few, many or a class for expanded clones.

J	V	D	size	DNA	CDR3
TRBJ2-1	TRBV7-3	TRBD1	NA	TGTGCCAGCAGCTTAACCTCCGGACAGGGGTGGGGCAATGAGCAGTTCTTC	CASSLTSGQGWGNEQFF
TRBJ2-5	TRBV5-1	TRBD1	NA	TGCGCCAGCAGCCGACGACAGGGAAAGCGAGAGACCCAGTACTTC	CASSRRQGKRETQYF
TRBJ1-3	TRBV5-6	NA	NA	TGTGCCAGCAGCTTGGAGGGGTTTGGAAACACCATATATTTT	CASSLEGFGNTIYF
TRBJ1-2	TRBV19	TRBD1	NA	TGTGCCTCCCGGGACAGGGGTTCAGCCGGAGGCTACACCTTC	CASRDRGSAGGYTF
TRBJ1-2	TRBV9	NA	once	TGTGCCAGCAGCGTCCCCGGGCCGGGGGGCTATGGCTACACCTTC	CASSVPGPGGYGYTF
TRBJ2-1	TRBV7-2	TRBD2	NA	TGTGCCAGCAGCCGCTGGGCTAGCGGGGGGTTTTCCTACAATGAGCAGTTCTTC	CASSRWASGGFSYNEQFF
TRBJ2-2	TRBV14	NA	NA	TGTGCCAGCAGCCACGGGCGGCAGGGTCGCATTACCGGGGAGCTGTTTTTT	CASSHGRQGRITGELFF
TRBJ1-6	TRBV13	TRBD1	NA	TGTGCCAGCAGCCAGACAGGGAGTACCTATAATTCACCCCTCCACTTT	CASSQTGSTYNSPLHF
TRBJ1-2	TRBV7-3	TRBD1	NA	TGTGCCAGCAGCTTATCTTTGGACAGGGGCTATGGCTACACCTTC	CASSLSLDRGYGYTF
TRBJ2-1	TRBV7-9	TRBD2	NA	TGTGCCAGCAGCCCGCCCGGGGGGTGGGGTGAGCAGTTCTTC	CASSPPGGWGEQFF
TRBJ1-1	TRBV9	NA	NA	TGTGCCAGCAGCGTAGCTGGGGGGAGTGGGATGGCTTTCTTT	CASSVAGGSGMAFF
TRBJ1-2	TRBV3-1/TRBV3-2	TRBD1	NA	TGTGCCAGCAGCCATTCGGACAGGGTCAACTATGGCTACACCTTC	CASSHSDRVNYGYTF
TRBJ2-4	TRBV6-6	NA	NA	TGTGCCAGCAGCCCTGGGCTAGCCAAAAACATTCAGTACTTC	CASSPGLAKNIQYF
TRBJ2-1	TRBV7-2	NA	NA	TGTGCCAGCAGCTTAGTCCTAAATGAGCAGTTCTTC	CASSLVLNEQFF
TRBJ2-7	TRBV4-1	NA	NA	TGCGCCAGCAGCCAAGCCTCAGGAACCTACGAGCAGTACTTC	CASSQASGTYEQYF
TRBJ1-2	TRBV19	TRBD1	once	TGTGCCAGTACCAGGGACAGGGGGTTGGGTGGCTACACCTTC	CASTRDRGLGGYTF
TRBJ1-6	TRBV6-5	NA	NA	TGTGCCAGCAGTTACTCCCGGCAGGGGTATTCACCCCTCCACTTT	CASSYSRQGYSPLHF
TRBJ2-1	TRBV6-2/TRBV6-3	TRBD2	NA	TGTGCCAGCAGACCTAGCGGGGGGAAGTCCTACAATGAGCAGTTCTTC	CASRPSGGKSYNEQFF
TRBJ1-1	TRBV10-2	NA	NA	TGCGCCAGCAGTTCAGGGAACACTGAAGCTTTCTTT	CASSSGNTEAFF
TRBJ2-1	TRBV20-1	NA	NA	TGCAGTGCCCGGACTATTAATGAGCAGTTCTTC	CSARTINEQFF
TRBJ2-5	TRBV5-5	NA	NA	TGTGCCAGCAGGAGGGTGAAAGAGACCCAGTACTTC	CASRRVKETQYF
TRBJ2-7	TRBV20-1	NA	NA	TGCAGTGCTAGTTTGGGCAGCTCCTACGAGCAGTACTTC	CSASLGSSYEQYF
TRBJ2-7	TRBV7-2	NA	NA	TGTGCCAGCAGCTTCCGGGGGTCAAACTCCTACGAGCAGTACTTC	CASSFRGSNSYEQYF
TRBJ1-1	TRBV5-1	NA	NA	TGCGCCAGCAGAGGCGGCAGGGTGATGAACACTGAAGCTTTCTTT	CASRGGRVMNTEAFF
TRBJ2-5	TRBV24-1	NA	few	TGTGCCACCAGTGATACAGGCCAAGAGACCCAGTACTTC	CATSDTGQETQYF
TRBJ1-2	TRBV2	NA	NA	TGTGCCAGCAGTGAAGGACAGAGGTCCTATGGCTACACCTTC	CASSEGQRSYGYTF
TRBJ2-3	TRBV4-3	TRBD2	NA	TGCGCCAGCAGCCTCACTAGCGGGGGGACAGATACGCAGTATTTT	CASSLTSGGTDTQYF
TRBJ1-1	TRBV7-3	NA	NA	TGTGCCAGCAGCGAAGACGGGGGAACCGACACTGAAGCTTTCTTT	CASSEDGGTDTEAFF
TRBJ2-3	TRBV3-1/TRBV3-2	NA	NA	TGTGCCAGTAAGACGGGTCCCGGGGATACGCAGTATTTT	CASKTGPGDTQYF
TRBJ1-5	TRBV19	TRBD1	NA	TGTGCCAGCCACGACAGGGACCACCAGCCCCAGCATTTT	CASHDRDHQPQHF
TRBJ1-2	TRBV5-1	TRBD1	NA	TGCGCCAGCAGCCAGACAGGGGTAGAGGGCTACACCTTC	CASSQTGVEGYTF
TRBJ1-6	TRBV5-4	TRBD1	NA	TGTGCCAGCAGCTTATGGGGACAGCGAAGTTCACCCCTCCACTTT	CASSLWGQRSSPLHF
TRBJ2-3	TRBV24-1	NA	NA	TGTGCCACCAGTGACGCCGGGACTAGCACAGATACGCAGTATTTT	CATSDAGTSTDTQYF
TRBJ1-1	TRBV11-2	NA	NA	TGTGCCAGCAGCTTAATTCTGGGGGGCACTGAAGCTTTCTTT	CASSLILGGTEAFF
TRBJ2-1	TRBV5-1	NA	NA	NA	CATYPCTSGYSYNEQFF
TRBJ2-1	TRBV7-2	TRBD1	NA	TGTGCCAGCAGCTATACCCGGGACAGCTCCTACAATGAGCAGTTCTTC	CASSYTRDSSYNEQFF
TRBJ2-6	TRBV7-8	NA	NA	TGTGCCAGCAGCCGGGGGGCACTCTCTGGGGCCAACGTCCTGACTTTC	CASSRGALSGANVLTF
TRBJ2-1	TRBV2	NA	NA	TGTGGGGGAGCGTGGTCCCGGGTAGCTGATGAGCAGTTCTTC	CGGAWSRVADEQFF
TRBJ1-5	TRBV4-2	TRBD1	NA	TGTGCCAGCAGCCGTAGAACAGGGGGGGAAAATCAGCCCCAGCATTTT	CASSRRTGGENQPQHF
TRBJ2-1	TRBV30	NA	NA	TGTGCCTGGAGTGTAAACAGCCTCAATGAGCAGTTCTTC	CAWSVNSLNEQFF
TRBJ1-6	TRBV27	NA	NA	TGTGCCAGCAGTTGGGCGGGGGGTGATAGTTCACCCCTCCACTTT	CASSWAGGDSSPLHF
TRBJ1-5	TRBV7-9	TRBD1	NA	TGTGCCAGCAGCCTCGGACAGGGGAACCAGCCCCAGCATTTT	CASSLGQGNQPQHF
TRBJ1-1	TRBV7-9	NA	NA	TGTGCCAGCATTCTAAGGTTGGGAGGAGTGAACACTGAAGCTTTCTTT	CASILRLGGVNTEAFF
TRBJ1-2	TRBV27	NA	NA	TGTGCCAGCAGTTCGGGTCAAAACTATGGCTACACCTTC	CASSSGQNYGYTF
TRBJ1-1	TRBV4-3	TRBD1	NA	TGCGCCAGCAGCCAAGGACAGGGGGTGAACACTGAAGCTTTCTTT	CASSQGQGVNTEAFF
TRBJ2-7	TRBV27	TRBD1	NA	TGTGCCAGCAGTTTTTGGGACAGGGTCTACGAGCAGTACTTC	CASSFWDRVYEQYF